This T cell receptor (beta chain) is drawn from a study of T cell responses to AZD1222 COVID-19 vaccine. Sequencing was performed with immunoSEQ multiplex PCR; in TCRdb, only in-frame clones are kept and a portion is missing. The sample includes approximately 120,000 clones, nearly 90% of them seen just once. Study findings and constraints: Researchers report vaccine-associated CD4 TCRs spanning spike, with dominance at 160-218 and 743-854.

This clone showed up just a few times. The antigen is not known. The starting material was peripheral blood, obtained on day 0 of MenACWY control vaccination. This TCR was sampled from an adult in good health.

The CDR3 here is CASSPTAYTEAFF. In DNA form, the CDR3 reads TGTGCCAGCAGTCCAACAGCCTACACTGAAGCTTTCTTT. V is TRBV6-5 and J is TRBJ1-1; no firm D call. CDR3 length equals 13 residues. The V end was cut by 5 bases, the J end by 3 bases, with 10 bases between. CDR1 MNHEY and CDR2 SVGAGI come from the germline V gene.